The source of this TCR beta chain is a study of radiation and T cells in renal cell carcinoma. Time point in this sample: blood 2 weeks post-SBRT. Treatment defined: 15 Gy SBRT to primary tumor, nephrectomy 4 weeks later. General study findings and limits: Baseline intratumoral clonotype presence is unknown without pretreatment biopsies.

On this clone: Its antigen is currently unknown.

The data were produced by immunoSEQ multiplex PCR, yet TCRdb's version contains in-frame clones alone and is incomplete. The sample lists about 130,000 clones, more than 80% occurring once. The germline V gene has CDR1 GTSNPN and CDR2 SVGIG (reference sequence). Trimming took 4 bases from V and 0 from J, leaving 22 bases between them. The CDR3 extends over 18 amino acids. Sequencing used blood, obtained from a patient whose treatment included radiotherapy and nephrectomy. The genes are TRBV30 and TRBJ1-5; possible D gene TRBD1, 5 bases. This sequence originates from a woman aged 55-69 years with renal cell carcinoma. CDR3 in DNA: TGTGCCTGGAAGGGGCCCAGATTTAATCCAACTAGCAATCAGCCCCAGCATTTT. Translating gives CAWKGPRFNPTSNQPQHF. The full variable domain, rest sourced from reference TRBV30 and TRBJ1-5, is SQTIHQWPATLVQPVGSPLSLECTVEGTSNPNLYWYRQAAGRGLQLLFYSVGIGQISSEVPQNLSASRPQDRQFILSSKKLLLSDSGFYLCAWKGPRFNPTSNQPQHFGDGTRLSIL.